This T cell receptor (beta chain) was identified in a study of somatic mutations in cytotoxic T cells in rheumatoid arthritis. Across the whole study: Immediately following diagnosis and ahead of any treatment, patient blood (roughly 30 ml EDTA) was drawn. Overall study results and limits: Rheumatoid arthritis patients showed slight TRBV07 underrepresentation, unadjusted for multiple comparisons. No age-related increase in CD8+ clonality was seen in healthy controls, but one was seen in rheumatoid arthritis patients.

Clones were read by immunoSEQ multiplex PCR, and TCRdb kept only the in-frame ones, dropping some. The data hold around 11,000 clones, with 79% observed a single time. CDR3 length equals 13 residues. From germline, CDR1 is MDHEN and CDR2 SYDVKM. V gave up 4 bases and J gave up 4 bases, with 10 bases separating them. Regarding this clone: Its antigen remains unidentified.

This chain uses TRBV28 with TRBJ1-2; D is uncertain. The receptor was derived from an adult with rheumatoid arthritis. The sample comprised CD8+ T cells sorted from blood. The CDR3, as DNA: TGTGCCAGCAGTTCACAGCCTAGCTATGGCTACACCTTC. Translated, it gives CASSSQPSYGYTF.